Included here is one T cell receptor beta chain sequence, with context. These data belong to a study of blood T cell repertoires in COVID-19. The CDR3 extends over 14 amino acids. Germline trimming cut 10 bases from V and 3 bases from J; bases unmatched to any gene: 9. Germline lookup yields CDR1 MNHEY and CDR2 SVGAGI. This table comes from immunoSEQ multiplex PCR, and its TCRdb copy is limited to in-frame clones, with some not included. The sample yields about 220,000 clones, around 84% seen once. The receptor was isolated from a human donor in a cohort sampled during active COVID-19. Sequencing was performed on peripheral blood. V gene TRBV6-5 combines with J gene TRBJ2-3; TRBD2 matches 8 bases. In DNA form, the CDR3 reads TGTGCCACCAGGACTAGCCTTATTACAGATACGCAGTATTTT. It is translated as CATRTSLITDTQYF.